This T cell receptor (beta chain) was identified during a study of T cell responses to AZD1222 COVID-19 vaccine. CDR1 and CDR2 from the germline V gene are SNHLY and FYNNEI. The CDR3 is 13 amino acids. V gave up 5 bases and J gave up 7 bases; unmatched junction bases: 3. The repertoire was sequenced with immunoSEQ multiplex PCR; TCRdb's copy has only in-frame clones and lacks some. Of about 150,000 clones in the sample, about 87% were seen once. The chain employs TRBV2 and TRBJ1-5, with TRBD1 matching over 9 bases. This sequence originates from an adult in good health. The sample here was peripheral blood, taken on day 0 of AZD1222 vaccination. The CDR3, as DNA: TGTGCCAGCAGTAACAGGGGGCAACAGCCCCAGCATTTT. This sequence encodes CASSNRGQQPQHF.